The rows below give T cell receptor beta chains drawn from one sample of a study of T cell responses to AZD1222 COVID-19 vaccine. TCRdb's table, derived via immunoSEQ multiplex PCR, lists solely in-frame clones and lacks some. The sample consists of about 120,000 clones, less than 95% of them appearing once. This specimen was peripheral blood, taken on day 0 of AZD1222 vaccination. The receptors shown here come from an adult in good health. The conserved cysteine and the conserved F or W are not part of the CDR3 here. Size tells how often a clone was seen (once, few, many) or the class of an expanded clone, and some rows leave it out.

clone size,CDR3 length,V gene,J gene,CDR3 protein
-,14,TRBV9,TRBJ2-1,ASSVVEGRPTDEQF
-,11,TRBV12-5,TRBJ1-2,ASGADRTDGYT
-,12,TRBV18,TRBJ1-5,ASSPLQGSQPQH
-,12,TRBV20-1,TRBJ2-7,SASRTSGNYEQY
-,13,TRBV19,TRBJ1-2,ASSIPGQGKHGYT
-,15,TRBV28,TRBJ1-5,ASSRIGQGASNQPQH
-,15,TRBV15,TRBJ1-2,ATSRTTAGTDPYGYT
-,12,TRBV9,TRBJ2-1,ASSVGGTNNEQF
-,11,TRBV19,TRBJ2-7,ASRLAGALEQY
-,15,TRBV10-2,TRBJ1-3,ASSETGGALSGNTIY
-,11,TRBV27,TRBJ1-5,ASSLGRNQPQH
-,13,TRBV7-6,TRBJ1-4,ASSGDSTTNEKLF
-,8,TRBV30,TRBJ2-7,AWSVNEQY
-,13,TRBV20-1,TRBJ2-2,SASHGDRVTGELF
-,11,TRBV27,TRBJ2-7,ASSLLLGREQY
-,11,TRBV6-5,TRBJ2-1,ASSYLKYNEQF
-,13,TRBV25-1,TRBJ2-7,ASSDFRTGTYEQY
-,13,TRBV2,TRBJ2-2,ASSPTTGNTGELF
-,12,TRBV7-9,TRBJ2-1,ASSFGQLTNEQF
-,14,TRBV5-6,TRBJ2-7,ASSLAVGLDYHEQY
-,12,TRBV2,TRBJ2-3,ASPRAGDTDTQY
-,15,TRBV6-2/TRBV6-3,TRBJ2-7,ASSYDGISGPAYEQY
-,12,TRBV9,TRBJ2-7,ASSVSQTTYEQY
-,16,TRBV7-9,TRBJ1-2,ASSPSDWAAAANYGYT
once,13,TRBV5-5,TRBJ1-5,ASSLSQAGGQPQH
-,12,TRBV27,TRBJ2-7,ASWAGGQLKEQY
-,11,TRBV12-3/TRBV12-4,TRBJ1-2,ASSFPGGAGYT
-,12,TRBV30,TRBJ2-7,AWISRGGHSEQY
-,10,TRBV29-1,TRBJ2-5,SGLGGGKTQY
-,11,TRBV12-3/TRBV12-4,TRBJ1-2,ASSFDRTYGYT
-,11,TRBV19,TRBJ2-7,ASSTRQDYEQY
-,11,TRBV30,TRBJ1-5,AWRGSGNQPQH
-,11,TRBV12-3/TRBV12-4,TRBJ1-5,ASSPRGRQPQH
-,13,TRBV19,TRBJ1-6,ASRGQGAVDSPLH
-,12,TRBV18,TRBJ1-5,ASSPDRAVQPQH
-,12,TRBV30,TRBJ1-6,AWNAGGDNSPLH